The 12 T cell receptor beta chains presented below share a single source sample, sequenced in a study of blood T cell repertoires in COVID-19. Libraries were prepared by immunoSEQ multiplex PCR; TCRdb keeps only in-frame clonotypes and omits some of them. This sample has more than 140,000 clones, with 84% found just once. The sample taken for sequencing was peripheral blood. The receptors stem from a woman between 50 and 59 years old in a cohort sampled during active or convalescent COVID-19.

This chain uses TRBV15 with TRBJ2-2, with TRBD2 identical over 7 bases. This CDR3 is 14 amino acids long. Trimming took 2 bases from V and 6 from J; bases not matched to a gene: 3. CDR1 and CDR2 (germline): LNHNV, YYDKDF (reference sequence). The CDR3 DNA sequence: TGTGCCACCAGCAGAAGAGCGGGGTCCGGGGAGCTGTTTTTT. Protein: CATSRRAGSGELFF.

The chain uses TRBV7-8 and TRBJ1-3; 7 bases are shared with TRBD1. This CDR3 is 16 amino acids long. The V and J ends lost 5 bases and 0 bases, in that order; junction bases with no gene match: 7. Germline CDR1 and CDR2: SGHVS and FQNEAQ. The CDR3 nucleotides are TGTGCCAGCAGCCTCGGACAGGCAAGCTCTGGAAACACCATATATTTT. Amino acids: CASSLGQASSGNTIYF.

The chain links TRBV7-9 to TRBJ2-7; D uncertain. V gave up 5 bases and J gave up 2 bases, with 13 bases separating them. Per the germline V gene, CDR1 is SEHNR and CDR2 is FQNEAQ (reference sequence). The CDR3 has 14 residues. The CDR3 loop is CASSPPTDPYEQYF. CDR3 DNA sequence: TGTGCCAGCAGCCCGCCCACAGATCCCTACGAGCAGTACTTC.

The V call is TRBV19, the J call TRBJ1-1; D is undetermined. The CDR3 length is 16 residues. The V and J ends lost 6 bases and 3 bases respectively, with 20 bases between them. Germline V lookup: CDR1 LNHDA, CDR2 SQIVND (reference sequence). The CDR3 loop is CASREYMGPKYTEAFF. As DNA, the CDR3 is TGTGCCAGTAGGGAGTACATGGGTCCTAAATACACTGAAGCTTTCTTT.

The rearrangement uses TRBV19 and TRBJ2-1; the match to TRBD1 covers 7 bases. The CDR3 loop spans 16 amino acids. CDR1 is LNHDA, CDR2 SQIVND, per germline (reference sequence). V dropped 6 bases and J dropped 10; count of bases not matched to a gene: 18. The CDR3 region is CASSETGSDREKEQFF. CDR3 coding DNA: TGTGCCAGTAGCGAGACAGGGTCGGATCGGGAAAAGGAGCAGTTCTTC.

J is TRBJ2-1 and V is TRBV12-5, with a possible D match to TRBD2 (5 bases). The CDR3 is made up of 13 amino acids. Germline-derived CDR1 and CDR2 are LGHNT and FRNRAP. V was cut by 5 bases and J by 5 bases, with 10 bases left in between. CDR3 protein: CASGAGVDNEQFF. Here the CDR3 DNA reads TGTGCTAGTGGTGCCGGGGTGGACAATGAGCAGTTCTTC. The complete variable domain, with remaining parts taken from reference TRBV12-5 and TRBJ2-1, reads DARVTQTPRHKVTEMGQEVTMRCQPILGHNTVFWYRQTMMQGLELLAYFRNRAPLDDSGMPKDRFSAEMPDATLATLKIQPSEPRDSAVYFCASGAGVDNEQFFGPGTRLTVL.

V gene TRBV2 combines with J gene TRBJ1-6; the match to TRBD1 covers 10 bases. The CDR3 totals 16 residues. The V gene's germline CDR1 is SNHLY and CDR2 FYNNEI. With 7 bases clipped from V and 1 base from J, the junction kept 4 bases outside the gene matches. CDR3 DNA: TGTGCCAGCACCGGACAGGGGGATTCCTATAATTCACCCCTCCACTTT. This encodes CASTGQGDSYNSPLHF.

This clone showed up just a few times. J is TRBJ1-5 and V is TRBV2, with D unclear. Trimming stripped 6 bases from V and 2 bases from J, with 11 bases between. This CDR3 has 14 residues. Germline assignment: CDR1 SNHLY and CDR2 FYNNEI. The CDR3 DNA is TGTGCCAGCAGATCAGAAGTCGGCAATCAGCCCCAGCATTTT. This encodes CASRSEVGNQPQHF. Supplemented by reference TRBV2 and TRBJ1-5, the full variable domain reads EPEVTQTPSHQVTQMGQEVILRCVPISNHLYFYWYRQILGQKVEFLVSFYNNEISEKSEIFDDQFSVERPDGSNFTLKIRSTKLEDSAMYFCASRSEVGNQPQHFGDGTRLSIL.

This clone was seen a few times. The chain combines TRBV7-8 with TRBJ2-1; the match to TRBD2 covers 13 bases. This CDR3 comprises 17 residues. J was trimmed by 4 bases and V by 1 base; bases with no gene match: 4. CDR1 SGHVS and CDR2 FQNEAQ come from the germline V gene. The CDR3 sequence is CASSLETGLAGYNEQFF. The CDR3 bases are TGTGCCAGCAGCTTAGAGACGGGACTAGCGGGATACAATGAGCAGTTCTTC.

The gene calls are TRBV14 and TRBJ2-7, with D possibly TRBD2 on 6 matching bases. V was cut by 7 bases and J by 0 bases, with 10 bases left in between. Germline V lookup: CDR1 SGHDN, CDR2 FVKESK. The CDR3 loop spans 13 amino acids. CDR3 nucleotides: TGTGCCAGCATGGGGGGATCCTCCTACGAGCAGTACTTC. Its translation: CASMGGSSYEQYF.

This chain links TRBV18 with TRBJ1-1; 7 bases fit TRBD1. There are 15 residues in the CDR3. Germline values: CDR1 KGHSH, CDR2 LQKENI. After removal of 1 base from V and 3 bases from J, the junction contained 5 bases not matched to a gene. The CDR3 protein is CASSPRQGADTEAFF. The CDR3, as DNA: TGTGCCAGCTCACCACGACAGGGAGCGGACACTGAAGCTTTCTTT. Full variable domain (rest looked up from reference TRBV18 and TRBJ1-1): NAGVMQNPRHLVRRRGQEARLRCSPMKGHSHVYWYRQLPEEGLKFMVYLQKENIIDESGMPKERFSAEFPKEGPSILRIQQVVRGDSAAYFCASSPRQGADTEAFFGQGTRLTVV.

V usage is TRBV6-5 and J usage is TRBJ2-2, with D perhaps TRBD1 (6 bases). Trimming took 5 bases from V and 5 from J, leaving 9 bases between them. Germline V gives CDR1 MNHEY, CDR2 SVGAGI. This CDR3 region has 13 residues. As DNA, the CDR3 is TGTGCCAGCAGTAGGGACATAACCGGGGAGCTGTTTTTT. Translating gives CASSRDITGELFF.